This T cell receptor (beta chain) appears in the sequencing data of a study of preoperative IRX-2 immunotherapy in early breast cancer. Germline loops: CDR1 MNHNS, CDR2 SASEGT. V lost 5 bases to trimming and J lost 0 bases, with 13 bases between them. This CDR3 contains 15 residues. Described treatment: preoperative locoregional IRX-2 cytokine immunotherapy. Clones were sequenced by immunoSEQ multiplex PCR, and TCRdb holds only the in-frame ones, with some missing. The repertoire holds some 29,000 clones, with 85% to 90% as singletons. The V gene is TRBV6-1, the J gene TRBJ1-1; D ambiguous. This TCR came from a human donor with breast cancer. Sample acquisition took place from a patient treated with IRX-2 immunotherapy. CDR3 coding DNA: TGTGCCAGCAGTCCACTGACCAAAATGAACACTGAAGCTTTCTTT. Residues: CASSPLTKMNTEAFF.